These T cell receptor beta chains were read from a single sample in a study of T-cell memory formation after mild COVID-19. TCRdb itself ran the 5' RACE reads through MiXCR, one entry per CDR3 protein. The data show around 450,000 distinct CDR3 sequences, with roughly a quarter seen just once and about 10% held by the top ten. Material: PBMCs or a T cell subset sorted from them (not recorded which). All receptors come from an adult woman who had mild COVID-19 (a few samples of this study predate the infection). Cell type and time point are not known. CDR3s include the opening cysteine and the closing phenylalanine or tryptophan. The order of the fields is V gene, clone size, J gene, D gene, CDR3 DNA, CDR3 protein. D genes are given only for firm matches. The size entry is marked missing in some rows and otherwise reads once, few, many or a size class.

>TRBV7-2|-|TRBJ2-7|-
TGTGCCAGCGGCGGGGCAGGGTTGTCCTACGAGCAGTACTTC
CASGGAGLSYEQYF
>TRBV7-6|-|TRBJ2-1|TRBD2
TGTGCCAGCAGCTTAGCTGAGACTAGCGGATCCAATGAGCAGTTCTTC
CASSLAETSGSNEQFF
>TRBV20-1|-|TRBJ2-5|-
TGCAGTGCTTTCGCCAGCGGAGAGACCCAGTACTTC
CSAFASGETQYF
>TRBV12-3/TRBV12-4|-|TRBJ2-7|TRBD2
TGTGCCAGCAGTTTAGTAGCGGGATCAACCTACGAGCAGTACTTC
CASSLVAGSTYEQYF
>TRBV15|-|TRBJ2-6|-
TGTGCCACCAGCAGAGGCCGGGTCTGGGGTCAAGGGGATGGGCACCTCTCTGGGGCCAACGTCCTGACTTTC
CATSRGRVWGQGDGHLSGANVLTF
>TRBV7-9|-|TRBJ1-1|-
TGTGCCAGCAGCAGACTTTACGGGGCTGAAGCTTTCTTT
CASSRLYGAEAFF
>TRBV29-1|-|TRBJ2-7|-
TGCAGCGTAGAAGTGTCGGTAAGGTGGAGGTCAGCCTACGAGCAGTACTTC
CSVEVSVRWRSAYEQYF
>TRBV20-1|-|TRBJ2-5|TRBD2
TGCAGTGCTCCCCGGGGGGTAGCGGGAGAGACCCAGTACTTC
CSAPRGVAGETQYF
>TRBV20-1|-|TRBJ1-1|-
TGCAGTGCGTCGGGGGGGACTGAAGCTTTCTTT
CSASGGTEAFF
>TRBV4-1|-|TRBJ2-7|-
TGCGCCAGCAGCCAAGTTGGCAGGTTGGCCTCCTACGAGCAGTACTTC
CASSQVGRLASYEQYF
>TRBV2|-|TRBJ1-1|TRBD1
TGTGCCAGGGTAAACCCGACAGGGGTGAACACTGAAGCTTTCTTT
CARVNPTGVNTEAFF
>TRBV10-3|few|TRBJ2-3|TRBD2
TGTGCCATCAGAAAAGCGGGGGACTCCACAGATACGCAGTATTTT
CAIRKAGDSTDTQYF
>TRBV2|-|TRBJ1-5|-
TGTGCCAGCAGTGAATTAGTATGGGGACACCAGCATTTT
CASSELVWGHQHF
>TRBV19|many|TRBJ1-1|-
TGTGCCAGTAGTTCGGGGTTTACGAGGGCTGAAGCTTTCTTT
CASSSGFTRAEAFF
>TRBV6-5|-|TRBJ1-5|TRBD1
TGTGCCAGCAGAACGACAGGGGATAGCAATCAGCCCCAGCATTTT
CASRTTGDSNQPQHF
>TRBV11-2|-|TRBJ2-5|TRBD2
TGTGCCAGCAGCCCTGGGGCTAGCGGCCAAGAGACCCAGTACTTC
CASSPGASGQETQYF
>TRBV12-3/TRBV12-4|few|TRBJ2-7|TRBD2
TGTGCCAGCAGCTCTGTCCCGGGGGGTGAAGGTGAGCAGTACTTC
CASSSVPGGEGEQYF
>TRBV7-6|few|TRBJ2-6|TRBD1
TGTGCCAGCAGGATGAACAGGGGTGAAGGGGCCAACGTCCTGACTTTC
CASRMNRGEGANVLTF
>TRBV29-1|-|TRBJ2-7|-
TGCAGCGTGCAGGGACTTACTTCCTACGAGCAGTACTTC
CSVQGLTSYEQYF
>TRBV7-9|many|TRBJ2-3|TRBD1
TGTGCCAGCAGCTGGACAGGGGGTTCTAGCACAGATACGCAGTATTTT
CASSWTGGSSTDTQYF
>TRBV11-2|-|TRBJ2-7|TRBD2
TGTGCCAGCAGGGAAGCGGGGTCCTACGAGCAGTACTTC
CASREAGSYEQYF
>TRBV7-3|few|TRBJ2-5|TRBD2
TGTGCCAGCAGCTTAACGACTAGCGGGACAGAGACCCAGTACTTC
CASSLTTSGTETQYF
>TRBV10-3|-|TRBJ1-2|-
TGTGCCATCAGTGACCCGCAGGAACCTATTGCTAACTATGGCTACACCTTC
CAISDPQEPIANYGYTF
>TRBV12-3/TRBV12-4|few|TRBJ2-7|TRBD1
TGTGCCAGCAGTTTCGCAGGGGGTACCGAGCAGTACTTC
CASSFAGGTEQYF
>TRBV3-1|few|TRBJ2-4|-
TGTGCCAGCAGCCAAGAGGGCCGTACTAGTCCTTACTTC
CASSQEGRTSPYF
>TRBV20-1|-|TRBJ1-6|TRBD1
TGCAGTGCTAGACCCCAGACAGGGGAGGGGTCACCCCTCCACTTT
CSARPQTGEGSPLHF
>TRBV15|many|TRBJ2-1|TRBD1
TGTGCCACCAGCAGAACAGGGGATTTGTACAATGAGCAGTTCTTC
CATSRTGDLYNEQFF
>TRBV15|-|TRBJ2-2|-
TGTGCCACCAGCGGGTACGCCCCCAGCGCATCTGGGGAGCTGTTTTTT
CATSGYAPSASGELFF
>TRBV6-2/TRBV6-3|-|TRBJ2-5|-
TGTGCCACCACGGAGCTACAGGGCCAACGAGAGACCCAGTACTTC
CATTELQGQRETQYF
>TRBV7-9|-|TRBJ2-1|TRBD2
TGTGCCAGCAGCTCCCCGCCGACTAGCGGGGGGGCCAATGAGCAGTTCTTC
CASSSPPTSGGANEQFF
>TRBV5-1|-|TRBJ2-7|-
TGCGCCAGCAGCTTGGGTCCGCCTCGGGAGCAGTACTTC
CASSLGPPREQYF
>TRBV20-1|-|TRBJ2-1|-
TGCAGTGCTAGGGGTAGGCAGGGGTCACCAGGCTCCTACAATGAGCAGTTCTTC
CSARGRQGSPGSYNEQFF